The clone carrying this TCR beta chain has a handful of counts. The PCR made use of 60 Vbeta and 13 Jbeta primers. Repertoires were generated with immunoSEQ multiplex PCR, while TCRdb's copy carries only in-frame clones and drops some. The sample lists about 140,000 clones, roughly 72% occurring once. This entry belongs to a study of cytomegalovirus exposure and HLA in healthy donors. CDR3 length: 19 amino acids. Germline CDR1 reads SGHVS; CDR2 reads FQNEAQ. Trimming at V came to 5 bases and at J to 6 bases, leaving 17 bases not matched to a gene. The chain links TRBV7-8 to TRBJ2-1; 12 bases agree with TRBD2. The source of this sequence is a man between 40 and 49 years old in good health and CMV-seronegative. The sequencing input was PBMCs. The CDR3 here is CASSPWPPGLAGAGNEQFF. DNA for the CDR3: TGTGCCAGCAGCCCCTGGCCACCGGGACTAGCGGGTGCCGGCAATGAGCAGTTCTTC.